This TCR beta chain stems from a study of T cell changes during pregnancy in multiple sclerosis. Germline V gene lookup returns CDR1 SGHRS and CDR2 YFSETQ. The CDR3 runs 17 residues. J gave up 3 bases and V 4 bases, and 15 bases lay outside the gene matches. TCRdb keeps only in-frame clones here, not all; method: immunoSEQ multiplex PCR. This table has about 110,000 clones, roughly nine tenths appearing once. The V and J genes are TRBV5-1 and TRBJ1-2; 7 bases map to TRBD1. The material sequenced was peripheral blood, taken after pregnancy. This sequence was found in a female donor with multiple sclerosis, enrolled in a pregnancy study. The CDR3 loop reads CASSPGTVGSPDYGYTF. Written as DNA, the CDR3 is TGCGCCAGCAGCCCCGGGACAGTCGGGTCCCCAGACTATGGCTACACCTTC.